The 17 T cell receptor beta chains reported below all come from one sample, sequenced in a study of shared clonotypes between healthy human individuals. Generated by immunoSEQ multiplex PCR, the TCRdb table keeps only in-frame clones and is missing some. The data show 530,000 or so clones, about 75% seen once. The sample was PBMCs. The receptors here all came from a woman in her forties in good health. Some clones in this sample may be carry-over from other donors' samples.

The chain combines TRBV2 with TRBJ1-5; TRBD1 aligns across 7 bases. V was clipped by 6 bases and J by 7 bases; unmatched bases: 9. Germline loops: CDR1 SNHLY, CDR2 FYNNEI. The CDR3 has 14 amino acids. This CDR3 is CASREQGPGQPQHF. The CDR3 coding sequence is TGTGCCAGCAGGGAACAGGGGCCGGGGCAGCCCCAGCATTTT.

CDR3 in DNA: TGTGCCAGCACTGAGTATAGCGGGGTTAGCACAGATACGCAGTATTTT. Encoded protein: CASTEYSGVSTDTQYF. This chain uses TRBV27 with TRBJ2-3; 8 bases line up with TRBD2. With V trimmed by 7 bases and J by 0 bases, 9 bases remained unmatched. The CDR3 is 16 residues long. Germline loops: CDR1 MNHEY, CDR2 SMNVEV (reference sequence).

V is TRBV18 and J is TRBJ2-2; a weak D match, TRBD2 (7 bases). Germline CDR1 KGHSH, CDR2 LQKENI. This CDR3 region has 16 residues. Trimming pared 0 bases from V and 8 bases from J, leaving 16 bases between. Here the CDR3 reads CASSPPAGALGGELFF. The CDR3 bases are TGTGCCAGCTCACCACCGGCGGGGGCCCTTGGAGGGGAGCTGTTTTTT.

The chain combines TRBV9 with TRBJ2-1; TRBD2 might be the D (6 bases). The germline CDR1 and CDR2 sequences are SGDLS and YYNGEE. V lost 2 bases and J lost 4, with 7 bases in between. The CDR3 is 13 residues long. The CDR3 here is CASSVGTYNEQFF. CDR3 in DNA: TGTGCCAGCAGCGTCGGGACTTACAATGAGCAGTTCTTC.

This clone is a singleton in its sample. The chain couples TRBV7-2 to TRBJ2-1; D is uncertain. The germline CDR1 and CDR2 sequences are SGHTA and FQGNSA. V was cut by 3 bases and J by 3 bases, with 12 bases left in between. CDR3 size: 15 residues. CDR3 sequence: CASSFTPPVYNEQFF. CDR3 sequence (DNA): TGTGCCAGCAGCTTTACTCCACCAGTCTACAATGAGCAGTTCTTC.

V is TRBV7-2 and J is TRBJ2-3; D unclear. The CDR3 covers 14 residues. CDR1 and CDR2 from the germline V gene are SGHTA and FQGNSA. V was trimmed by 1 base and J by 1 base, leaving 6 bases between them. CDR3 region: CASSLGPGTDTQYF. In DNA form, the CDR3 reads TGTGCCAGCAGCTTAGGTCCGGGCACAGATACGCAGTATTTT.

The chain carries TRBV4-1 and TRBJ2-5; D possibly corresponds to TRBD1 (6 bases). The ends were cut back, 0 bases at V and 2 bases at J, with 10 bases in the middle. This CDR3 region has 15 residues. Germline-derived CDR1 and CDR2 are MGHRA and YSYEKL. The CDR3 DNA follows: TGCGCCAGCAGCCAAGATCAAAGGGGGCAAGAGACCCAGTACTTC. Its translation is CASSQDQRGQETQYF.

The chain is built from TRBV29-1 and TRBJ2-3; D is possibly TRBD1 (6 bases). Germline assignment: CDR1 SQVTM and CDR2 ANQGSEA. Trimming removed 7 bases from V and 5 bases from J, with 13 bases in between. There are 12 residues in the CDR3. CDR3 region: CSGHRVEDTQYF. In nucleotides, the CDR3 is TGCAGCGGTCACAGGGTGGAAGATACGCAGTATTTT.

CDR3 residues: CASSVGVTGYGELFF. The DNA for the CDR3 is TGTGCCAGCAGCGTAGGGGTGACAGGGTACGGGGAGCTGTTTTTT. The rearrangement uses TRBV9 and TRBJ2-2; 7 bases map to TRBD1. The junction had 6 bases not matched to a gene; V was cut back by 0 bases and J by 7 bases. This CDR3 has 15 amino acids. Looked up from germline, CDR1 is SGDLS and CDR2 is YYNGEE.

The V call is TRBV11-2, the J call TRBJ2-1, with 11 nucleotides matching TRBD2. Trimming removed 6 bases from V and 2 bases from J; junction bases left unmatched: 6. The CDR3 consists of 16 residues. Germline CDR1 is SGHAT and CDR2 is FQNNGV. CDR3 in amino acids: CASRYRLAGPYNEQFF. CDR3 DNA: TGTGCCAGCAGGTATAGACTAGCGGGACCCTACAATGAGCAGTTCTTC.

The chain combines TRBV5-4 with TRBJ2-1, with D possibly matching TRBD1 (6 bases). Trimming removed 4 bases from V and 8 bases from J, with 19 bases in between. The CDR3 is 15 residues long. The V gene's germline CDR1 is SGHNT and CDR2 YYREEE (reference sequence). For the CDR3, the DNA is TGTGCCAGCAGCCGCCGGGACACCTCTTTGCATGAGCAGTTCTTC. This gives the protein CASSRRDTSLHEQFF. Using reference TRBV5-4 and TRBJ2-1 for the parts outside the CDR3, the full variable domain is ETGVTQSPTHLIKTRGQQVTLRCSSQSGHNTVSWYQQALGQGPQFIFQYYREEENGRGNFPPRFSGLQFPNYSSELNVNALELDDSALYLCASSRRDTSLHEQFFGPGTRLTVL.

The chain employs TRBV19 and TRBJ2-7; TRBD2 might be the D (6 bases). The CDR3 is 13 residues long. V was clipped by 4 bases and J by 2 bases, with 9 bases between them. The V gene's germline CDR1 is LNHDA and CDR2 SQIVND (reference sequence). The CDR3 region is CASSSSGAYEQYF. CDR3 nucleotide sequence: TGTGCCAGTAGTAGCTCGGGGGCCTACGAGCAGTACTTC.

This clone came up a few times. The chain couples TRBV4-2 to TRBJ2-7, with 14 nucleotides matching TRBD2. There are 18 residues in the CDR3. V lost 0 bases, J lost 4 bases, and 8 bases stayed unmatched. The germline CDR1 and CDR2 sequences are LGHNA and YNFKEQ. CDR3 in amino acids: CASSQEVPGTSGSYEQYF. In nucleotides, the CDR3 is TGTGCCAGCAGCCAAGAGGTCCCCGGGACTAGCGGGAGTTACGAGCAGTACTTC.

The chain uses TRBV14 and TRBJ1-4, with D unresolved. The CDR3 covers 17 residues. Germline CDR1 SGHDN, CDR2 FVKESK. V was trimmed by 0 bases and J by 9 bases, leaving 20 bases between them. The CDR3 is CASSQEAHSSRPKKLFF. DNA of the CDR3: TGTGCCAGCAGCCAAGAGGCCCATTCCTCCCGCCCAAAAAAACTGTTTTTT.

This clone was seen just once. The chain links TRBV28 to TRBJ2-2; 7 positions agree with TRBD1. The ends lost 8 bases at V and 5 bases at J; junction bases unmatched: 8. Per the germline V gene, CDR1 is MDHEN and CDR2 is SYDVKM. This CDR3 is 14 amino acids long. CDR3 protein: CASRGGPGTGELFF. In DNA form, the CDR3 reads TGTGCCAGCCGAGGGGGCCCGGGAACCGGGGAGCTGTTTTTT.

The chain employs TRBV30 and TRBJ1-4; TRBD1 might be the D (5 bases). Germline loops: CDR1 GTSNPN, CDR2 SVGIG (reference sequence). The CDR3 runs to 18 residues. V dropped 6 bases and J dropped 4 bases, with 27 bases sitting between them. In DNA form, the CDR3 reads TGTGCCTGCGAGGACGGAAAGCGGGCCACAGGCCGTAATGAAAAACTGTTTTTT. As protein: CACEDGKRATGRNEKLFF.

In its sample, this clone was seen a few times. The chain carries TRBV7-2 and TRBJ2-1; D remains ambiguous. The germline V gene has CDR1 SGHTA and CDR2 FQGNSA. Trimming pared 5 bases from V and 0 bases from J, leaving 11 bases between. The CDR3 sequence is 15 residues long. In DNA form, the CDR3 reads TGTGCCAGCAGCGGACCGCGCATCTCCTACAATGAGCAGTTCTTC. Protein: CASSGPRISYNEQFF.